Below, 30 T cell receptor beta chains from the same sample are listed, as sequenced in a study of T cell repertoires in cytomegalovirus infection. TCRdb itself ran the reads through MiXCR, one entry per CDR3 protein. This table holds approximately 770,000 distinct CDR3 sequences, 25% to 35% found once. These receptors have no identified antigens. The sequenced sample was cultured CD8+ T cells from PBMCs, obtained from culture after CMV antigen stimulation. The receptors shown here come from a human donor in good health (CMV status not recorded). Some clones in this sample may be carry-over from other donors' samples.

Concerning this clonotype itself: With a much larger clone just one base away, this may be a read error. This chain uses TRBV7-2 with TRBJ2-1, with 9 positions matching TRBD1. The CDR3 consists of 18 residues. Germline V gene data show CDR1 as SGHTA and CDR2 as FQGNSA. The CDR3 bases are TGTGCCAGCAGCCCAATCGGGACAGGGACGCCCCCTTACAGTGAGCAGTTCTTC. Its protein is CASSPIGTGTPPYSEQFF.

The chain is built from TRBV12-3 or TRBV12-4 and TRBJ1-2; perhaps TRBD1 as D (6 bases). V was pared by 1 base and J by 8 bases, with 11 bases between. The CDR3 is made up of 13 amino acids. CDR3: CASSLEQGWGYTF. The CDR3 DNA is TGTGCCAGCAGTTTAGAACAGGGTTGGGGCTACACCTTC.

The chain employs TRBV4-1 and TRBJ2-1; 7 bases agree with TRBD2. V gave up 1 base and J gave up 5 bases; unmatched junction bases: 8. CDR3 length: 16 residues. CDR1 and CDR2 from the germline V gene are MGHRA and YSYEKL. The DNA of the CDR3 is TGCGCCAGCAGCCAAGTGCAGGCTAGCGGTAACAATGAGCAGTTCTTC. Translating it yields CASSQVQASGNNEQFF.

The rearrangement links TRBV19 to TRBJ1-5; D is unresolved. The germline CDR1 and CDR2 sequences are LNHDA and SQIVND (reference sequence). Trimming cost V 5 bases and J 2 bases, with 10 bases left between them. The CDR3 has 14 residues. The CDR3 DNA is TGTGCCAGTAGTTGGGTAATGGGCAATCAGCCCCAGCATTTT. Its protein is CASSWVMGNQPQHF.

The chain employs TRBV27 and TRBJ1-1; D unresolved. Germline V gene data show CDR1 as MNHEY and CDR2 as SMNVEV (reference sequence). V lost 2 bases and J lost 4, with 11 bases in between. This CDR3 comprises 14 residues. The CDR3 loop is CASSLNLAGTEAFF. The CDR3 DNA reads as TGTGCCAGCAGTTTAAACCTTGCGGGCACTGAAGCTTTCTTT.

The chain carries TRBV7-9 and TRBJ2-3; TRBD1 agrees at 9 bases. CDR3 length equals 16 residues. J lost 2 bases, V lost 5 bases, and 8 bases had no gene match. Germline V lookup: CDR1 SEHNR, CDR2 FQNEAQ (reference sequence). The CDR3 region has the DNA TGTGCCAGCAGCCAACAGGGGGCAGGGTTCACAGATACGCAGTATTTT. This translates into CASSQQGAGFTDTQYF.

The chain is built from TRBV11-2 and TRBJ2-6, with D possibly TRBD1 on 6 matching bases. Germline V gives CDR1 SGHAT, CDR2 FQNNGV. V lost 6 bases and J lost 0, with 15 bases in between. CDR3 length: 17 residues. In nucleotides, the CDR3 is TGTGCCAGCAGTCCCTGGGGACAATTCTCTGGGGCCAACGTCCTGACTTTC. Its protein product is CASSPWGQFSGANVLTF.

The chain joins TRBV5-4 to TRBJ2-1; D could derive from TRBD1 or TRBD2 (6 bases each). CDR1 is SGHNT, CDR2 YYREEE, per germline (reference sequence). This CDR3 region has 15 residues. The germline V and J ends were trimmed by 0 bases and 9 bases, with 16 bases remaining between them. CDR3: CASSLARGGGLEQFF. CDR3 DNA: TGTGCCAGCAGCTTGGCCAGAGGTGGGGGGCTTGAGCAGTTCTTC. Using reference TRBV5-4 and TRBJ2-1 for the parts outside the CDR3, the full variable domain is ETGVTQSPTHLIKTRGQQVTLRCSSQSGHNTVSWYQQALGQGPQFIFQYYREEENGRGNFPPRFSGLQFPNYSSELNVNALELDDSALYLCASSLARGGGLEQFFGPGTRLTVL.

V and J are TRBV5-4 and TRBJ2-2; 12 bases line up with TRBD2. The CDR3 is made up of 18 amino acids. Trimming took 3 bases from V and 4 from J; bases not matched to a gene: 10. CDR1 and CDR2 from the germline V gene are SGHNT and YYREEE (reference sequence). The CDR3 nucleotides are TGTGCCAGCAGCTCTTCATACCTGACTAGCGGGAGCACCGGGGAGCTGTTTTTT. Amino acids: CASSSSYLTSGSTGELFF.

V is TRBV5-6 and J is TRBJ2-1; D ambiguous. The CDR3 is made up of 14 amino acids. V lost 2 bases, J lost 8 bases, and 14 bases lay in between. CDR1 and CDR2 (germline): SGHDT, YYEEEE. CDR3 protein: CASSFGRPADEQFF. CDR3 sequence (DNA): TGTGCCAGCAGCTTCGGACGGCCGGCCGATGAGCAGTTCTTC. Full variable domain (outside the CDR3, taken from reference TRBV5-6 and TRBJ2-1): DAGVTQSPTHLIKTRGQQVTLRCSPKSGHDTVSWYQQALGQGPQFIFQYYEEEERQRGNFPDRFSGHQFPNYSSELNVNALLLGDSALYLCASSFGRPADEQFFGPGTRLTVL.

J is TRBJ1-5 and V is TRBV6-6; D possibly corresponds to TRBD1 (5 bases). The V end was cut by 4 bases, the J end by 1 base, with 14 bases between. This CDR3 region has 16 residues. Germline values: CDR1 MNHNY, CDR2 SVGAGI (reference sequence). In nucleotides, the CDR3 is TGTGCCAGCAGTTCTTTAGGGGAGGGGAGCAATCAGCCCCAGCATTTT. Protein product: CASSSLGEGSNQPQHF.

The table lists this clonotype with a few counts. The chain carries TRBV7-8 and TRBJ2-3; D not certain. V lost 5 bases to trimming and J lost 3 bases, with 18 bases between them. The CDR3 is 16 amino acids. Germline loops: CDR1 SGHVS, CDR2 FQNEAQ. The CDR3 coding sequence is TGTGCCAGCAGCCTTCTCCAGGCCCTGCTGACAGATACGCAGTATTTT. It translates to CASSLLQALLTDTQYF.

This clonotype was recorded at least ten times. CDR3 loop: CASSLYDRFASSYNEQFF. The CDR3 DNA reads TGTGCCAGCAGCTTATATGATCGTTTCGCGAGCTCCTACAATGAGCAGTTCTTC. The V gene is TRBV7-6, the J gene TRBJ2-1, with D hard to call. The CDR3 totals 18 residues. Germline CDR1 reads SGHVS; CDR2 reads FNYEAQ. The V gene lost 2 bases and the J gene lost 0 bases, with 17 bases spanning the gap.

This clonotype was counted many times. J is TRBJ2-7 and V is TRBV4-1; D is perhaps TRBD1 (6 bases). Germline CDR1 reads MGHRA; CDR2 reads YSYEKL. This CDR3 is built from 16 residues. V dropped 4 bases and J dropped 2 bases, with 18 bases sitting between them. The CDR3 protein is CASSRLPLDRTYEQYF. The DNA for the CDR3 is TGCGCCAGCAGCCGCCTTCCCTTGGACAGAACCTACGAGCAGTACTTC.

The rearrangement uses TRBV7-9 and TRBJ2-7; TRBD1 matches 9 bases. The trim removed 4 bases at V and 1 base at J, leaving 5 bases unmatched. Looked up from germline, CDR1 is SEHNR and CDR2 is FQNEAQ (reference sequence). The CDR3 has 15 amino acids. CDR3 sequence reads: CASSSSGTGSYEQYV. The CDR3 nucleotides are TGTGCCAGCAGCTCCTCCGGGACAGGGTCCTACGAGCAGTACGTC.

The CDR3 here is CASLTGGNEQFF. Written as DNA, the CDR3 is TGTGCCAGCCTCACAGGGGGCAATGAGCAGTTCTTC. The gene calls are TRBV2 and TRBJ2-1, with 8 bases matching TRBD1. The V gene end was trimmed by 8 bases and the J gene end by 6 bases; junction bases not matched to a gene: 3. CDR3 length: 12 amino acids. CDR1 SNHLY and CDR2 FYNNEI come from the germline V gene.

At least ten counts were recorded for this clonotype. J is TRBJ1-2 and V is TRBV7-8, with a possible D match to TRBD1 (6 bases). Germline CDR1 reads SGHVS; CDR2 reads FQNEAQ. Trimming took off 1 base at V and 5 bases at J, with 8 bases between the two ends. The CDR3 is made up of 13 amino acids. The CDR3 region is CASSLDREYGYTF. For the CDR3, the DNA is TGTGCCAGCAGCTTAGACAGGGAGTATGGCTACACCTTC.

About this clonotype itself: One junction end does not reproduce the germline sequence, and a read error may be involved. This rearrangement joins TRBV6-6 to TRBJ1-1; D perhaps matches TRBD1 (5 bases). CDR1 and CDR2 (germline): MNHNY, SVGAGI (reference sequence). CDR3 length: 15 amino acids. The CDR3 spells CDSSYSYDSRTEAFF. Written as DNA, the CDR3 is TGTGACAGCAGTTACTCCTACGACAGCCGCACTGAAGCTTTCTTT.

V gene TRBV10-3 combines with J gene TRBJ2-7, with D perhaps matching TRBD1 (5 bases). The CDR3 runs 12 residues. The V gene's germline CDR1 is ENHRY and CDR2 SYGVKD. The germline V and J ends were trimmed by 6 bases and 4 bases, with 10 bases remaining between them. This CDR3 reads CAIRPDSYEQYF. In nucleotides, the CDR3 is TGTGCCATCAGGCCCGACAGTTACGAGCAGTACTTC.

The genes are TRBV20-1 and TRBJ1-6; D may be TRBD1 (5 bases). Germline CDR1 DFQATT, CDR2 SNEGSKA (reference sequence). The CDR3 covers 18 residues. Trimming removed 5 bases from V and 0 bases from J, with 20 bases in between. CDR3 nucleotide sequence: TGCAGTGCTCAGGACCAGGGCGGCTTGAGCTCCTATAATTCACCCCTCCACTTT. It translates to CSAQDQGGLSSYNSPLHF.

Only a few counts were recorded for this clonotype. V and J are TRBV27 and TRBJ2-1, with 14 bases that match TRBD2. The CDR3 contains 16 residues. The V gene's germline CDR1 is MNHEY and CDR2 SMNVEV (reference sequence). The V and J ends lost 10 bases and 6 bases, in that order; junction bases with no gene match: 11. In DNA, the CDR3 is TGTGCCACCGCCCCTTCCGGGACTAGCGGGGGCAATGAGCAGTTCTTC. Its translation: CATAPSGTSGGNEQFF.

This sequence joins TRBV20-1 and TRBJ2-3; D remains ambiguous. The V gene's germline CDR1 is DFQATT and CDR2 SNEGSKA (reference sequence). The V end lost 1 base, the J end lost 5 bases, and 7 bases lay between the germline ends. There are 12 residues in the CDR3. CDR3 sequence (DNA): TGCAGTGCTAGAGGAATAGAAGATACGCAGTATTTT. Protein sequence: CSARGIEDTQYF.

V is TRBV28 and J is TRBJ1-6; no definite D call. Germline loops: CDR1 MDHEN, CDR2 SYDVKM. The V gene lost 7 bases and the J gene lost 6 bases, with 16 bases spanning the gap. There are 15 residues in the CDR3. For the CDR3, the DNA is TGTGCCAGCAAATCGTCAGCCCAGATTAATTCACCCCTCCACTTT. Its protein is CASKSSAQINSPLHF. Based on the CDR3 plus reference TRBV28 and TRBJ1-6, the full variable domain is DVKVTQSSRYLVKRTGEKVFLECVQDMDHENMFWYRQDPGLGLRLIYFSYDVKMKEKGDIPEGYSVSREKKERFSLILESASTNQTSMYLCASKSSAQINSPLHFGNGTRLTVT.

This clonotype was counted a few times. The rearrangement uses TRBV11-2 and TRBJ1-1; TRBD1 matches 9 bases. Losses at the gene ends were 3 bases for V and 0 bases for J; bases not matched to a gene: 2. The CDR3 has 15 residues. Looked up from germline, CDR1 is SGHAT and CDR2 is FQNNGV. The chain's CDR3 is CASSLWTGVNTEAFF. CDR3 coding DNA: TGTGCCAGCAGCTTGTGGACAGGGGTGAACACTGAAGCTTTCTTT.

The V gene is TRBV7-9, the J gene TRBJ1-2, with D uncertain. CDR3 length equals 13 residues. The ends were cut back, 7 bases at V and 4 bases at J, with 13 bases in the middle. Germline CDR1 and CDR2: SEHNR and FQNEAQ (reference sequence). The CDR3: CASKSAPLYGYTF. CDR3 nucleotides: TGTGCCAGCAAGTCCGCCCCCCTCTATGGCTACACCTTC. Full variable domain (rest looked up from reference TRBV7-9 and TRBJ1-2): DTGVSQNPRHKITKRGQNVTFRCDPISEHNRLYWYRQTLGQGPEFLTYFQNEAQLEKSRLLSDRFSAERPKGSFSTLEIQRTEQGDSAMYLCASKSAPLYGYTFGSGTRLTVV.

This clonotype was detected a few times. The chain carries TRBV12-3 or TRBV12-4 and TRBJ2-2; weak D call: TRBD1 (6 bases). The CDR3 totals 14 residues. V was trimmed by 3 bases and J by 3 bases, leaving 8 bases between them. The CDR3 is CASSFTGYTGELFF. The CDR3, as DNA: TGTGCCAGCAGTTTTACAGGGTACACCGGGGAGCTGTTTTTT.

V usage is TRBV6-2 or TRBV6-3 and J usage is TRBJ1-1, with D unresolved. The length of the CDR3 is 15 residues. Deletions cut 0 bases from V and 3 bases from J, with 11 bases between. Germline CDR1 and CDR2: MNHEY and SVGEGT. CDR3: CASSYSGPPDTEAFF. CDR3 DNA: TGTGCCAGCAGTTACTCCGGGCCCCCGGACACTGAAGCTTTCTTT.

This clonotype was picked up a small number of times. The chain couples TRBV5-4 to TRBJ2-1; TRBD2 matches at 8 bases. The CDR3 contains 16 residues. With 3 bases clipped from V and 8 bases from J, the junction kept 13 bases outside the gene matches. CDR1 and CDR2 (germline): SGHNT, YYREEE (reference sequence). The DNA of the CDR3 is TGTGCCAGCAGCTCCCCTTTGGCGGGGGGTTTCTATGAGCAGTTCTTC. Amino acids: CASSSPLAGGFYEQFF.

The CDR3 here is CASSSGTGGFF. The CDR3 DNA reads as TGTGCCAGCAGTTCCGGGACAGGGGGCTTCTTC. This chain uses TRBV12-3 or TRBV12-4 with TRBJ2-1, with TRBD1 matching 12 bases. The CDR3 has 11 residues. The V gene end was trimmed by 4 bases and the J gene end by 16 bases; junction bases not matched to a gene: 2.

The chain combines TRBV6-6 with TRBJ1-5; tentative D call: TRBD1 (5 bases). Trimming took 10 bases from V and 4 from J, leaving 8 bases between them. The CDR3 has 11 residues. CDR1 and CDR2 from the germline V gene are MNHNY and SVGAGI (reference sequence). The CDR3 coding sequence is TGTGCCACAGGGACGAATCAGCCCCAGCATTTT. It specifies CATGTNQPQHF.